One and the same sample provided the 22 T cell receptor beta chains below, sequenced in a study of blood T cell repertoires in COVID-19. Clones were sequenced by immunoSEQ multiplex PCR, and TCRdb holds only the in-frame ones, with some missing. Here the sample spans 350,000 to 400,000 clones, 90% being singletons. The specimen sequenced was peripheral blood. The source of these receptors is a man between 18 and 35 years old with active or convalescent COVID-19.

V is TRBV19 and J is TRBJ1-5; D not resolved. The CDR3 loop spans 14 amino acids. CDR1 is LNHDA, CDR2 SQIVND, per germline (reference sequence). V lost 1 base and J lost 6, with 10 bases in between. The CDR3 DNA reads TGTGCCAGTAGTATAGGCGGCACAATTCAGCCCCAGCATTTT. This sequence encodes CASSIGGTIQPQHF.

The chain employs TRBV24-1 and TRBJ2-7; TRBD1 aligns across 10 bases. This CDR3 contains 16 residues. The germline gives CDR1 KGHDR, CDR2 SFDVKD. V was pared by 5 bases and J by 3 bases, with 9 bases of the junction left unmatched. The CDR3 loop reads CATSGTGTGAFYEQYF. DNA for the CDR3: TGTGCCACCAGTGGTACCGGGACAGGGGCCTTCTACGAGCAGTACTTC.

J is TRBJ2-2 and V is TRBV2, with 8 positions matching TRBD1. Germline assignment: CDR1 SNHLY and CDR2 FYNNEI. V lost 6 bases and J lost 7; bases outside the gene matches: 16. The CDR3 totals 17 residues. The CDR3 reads CASRSDRASYRNGELFF. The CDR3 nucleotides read TGTGCCAGCAGATCGGACAGGGCCTCATACCGTAACGGGGAGCTGTTTTTT.

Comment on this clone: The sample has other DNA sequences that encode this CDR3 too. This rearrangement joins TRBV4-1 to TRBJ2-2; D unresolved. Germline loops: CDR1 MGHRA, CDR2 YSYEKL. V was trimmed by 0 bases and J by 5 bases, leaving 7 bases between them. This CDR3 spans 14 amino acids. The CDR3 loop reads CASSQEPSTGELFF. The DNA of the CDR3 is TGCGCCAGCAGCCAAGAACCTAGTACCGGGGAGCTGTTTTTT.

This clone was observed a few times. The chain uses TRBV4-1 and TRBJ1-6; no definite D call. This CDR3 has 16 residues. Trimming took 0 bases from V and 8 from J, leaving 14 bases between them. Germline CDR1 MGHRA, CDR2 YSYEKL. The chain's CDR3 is CASSQDVGNLDSPLHF. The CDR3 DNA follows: TGCGCCAGCAGCCAAGACGTCGGGAACCTTGATTCACCCCTCCACTTT.

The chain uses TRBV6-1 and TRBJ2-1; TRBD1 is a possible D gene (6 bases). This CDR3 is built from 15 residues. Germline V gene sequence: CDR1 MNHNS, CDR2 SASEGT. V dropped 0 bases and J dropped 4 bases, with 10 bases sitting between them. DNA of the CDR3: TGTGCCAGCAGTGAAGCCTGGGGGCAGTACAATGAGCAGTTCTTC. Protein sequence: CASSEAWGQYNEQFF.

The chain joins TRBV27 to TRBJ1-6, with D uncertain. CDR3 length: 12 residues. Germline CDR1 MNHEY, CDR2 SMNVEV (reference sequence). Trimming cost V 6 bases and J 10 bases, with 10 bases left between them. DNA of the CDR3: TGTGCCAGCAGAATCGAGGGCTCACCCCTCCACTTT. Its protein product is CASRIEGSPLHF.

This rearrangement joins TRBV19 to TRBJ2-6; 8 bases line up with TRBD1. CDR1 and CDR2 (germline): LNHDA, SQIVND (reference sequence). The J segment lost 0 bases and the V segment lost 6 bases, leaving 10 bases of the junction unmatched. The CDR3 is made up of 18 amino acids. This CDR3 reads CASSSGQGKSSGANVLTF. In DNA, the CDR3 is TGTGCCAGTAGCTCCGGACAGGGAAAGAGCTCTGGGGCCAACGTCCTGACTTTC.

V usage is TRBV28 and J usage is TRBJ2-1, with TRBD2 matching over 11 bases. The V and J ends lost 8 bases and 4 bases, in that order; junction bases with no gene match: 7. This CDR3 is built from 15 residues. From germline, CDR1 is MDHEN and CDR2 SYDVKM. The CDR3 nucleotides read TGTGCCAGCTTTACCGGGACTAGCGGATACAATGAGCAGTTCTTC. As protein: CASFTGTSGYNEQFF.

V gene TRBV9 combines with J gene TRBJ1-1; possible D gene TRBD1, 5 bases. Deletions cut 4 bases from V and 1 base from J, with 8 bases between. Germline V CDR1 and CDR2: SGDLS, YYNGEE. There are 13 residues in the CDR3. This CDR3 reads CASSSGGNTEAFF. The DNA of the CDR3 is TGTGCCAGCAGCTCCGGGGGGAACACTGAAGCTTTCTTT.

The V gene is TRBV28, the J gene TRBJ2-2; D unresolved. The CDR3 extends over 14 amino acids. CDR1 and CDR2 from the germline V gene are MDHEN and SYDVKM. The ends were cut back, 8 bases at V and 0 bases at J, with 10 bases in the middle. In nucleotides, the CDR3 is TGTGCCAGCCGTCCGGGTACGAACACCGGGGAGCTGTTTTTT. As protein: CASRPGTNTGELFF.

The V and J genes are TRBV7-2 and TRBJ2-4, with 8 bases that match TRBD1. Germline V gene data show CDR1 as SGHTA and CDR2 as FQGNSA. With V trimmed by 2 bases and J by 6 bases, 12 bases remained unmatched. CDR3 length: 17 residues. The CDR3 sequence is CASSLLGRGPSGNIQYF. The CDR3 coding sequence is TGTGCCAGCAGCTTATTGGGCAGGGGGCCTTCGGGAAACATTCAGTACTTC.

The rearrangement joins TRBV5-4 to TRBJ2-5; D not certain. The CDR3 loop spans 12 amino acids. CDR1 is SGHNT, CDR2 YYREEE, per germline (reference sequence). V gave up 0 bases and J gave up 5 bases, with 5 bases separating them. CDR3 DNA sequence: TGTGCCAGCAGCTTGGGGCTCGAGACCCAGTACTTC. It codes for CASSLGLETQYF.

CDR3 sequence (DNA): TGTGCCAGCAGCACCGAGGGGGTGGGTGAGCAGTTCTTC. Translated: CASSTEGVGEQFF. The genes are TRBV7-2 and TRBJ2-1, with a weak D call TRBD1 (6 bases). The germline CDR1 and CDR2 sequences are SGHTA and FQGNSA. The CDR3 has 13 residues. The V gene lost 5 bases and the J gene lost 9 bases, with 14 bases spanning the gap.

The CDR3 protein is CASSKVARSYGYTF. The CDR3 coding sequence is TGTGCCAGCAGCAAAGTTGCCAGATCCTATGGCTACACCTTC. The chain has TRBV21-1 and TRBJ1-2; the D call in the table, TRBD1, was not verified against the DNA. TRBV21-1 is tagged as a pseudogene. The CDR3 is 14 amino acids.

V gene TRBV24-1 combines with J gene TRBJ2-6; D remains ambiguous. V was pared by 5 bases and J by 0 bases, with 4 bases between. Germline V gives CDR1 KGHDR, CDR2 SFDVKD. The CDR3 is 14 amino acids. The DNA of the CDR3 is TGTGCCACCAGTGCGTTCTCTGGGGCCAACGTCCTGACTTTC. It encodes CATSAFSGANVLTF.

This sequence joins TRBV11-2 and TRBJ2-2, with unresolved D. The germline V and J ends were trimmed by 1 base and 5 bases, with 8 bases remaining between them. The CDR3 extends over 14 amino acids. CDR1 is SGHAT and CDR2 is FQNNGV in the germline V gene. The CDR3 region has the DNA TGTGCCAGCAGCTTAGTATCTGTTACCGGGGAGCTGTTTTTT. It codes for CASSLVSVTGELFF. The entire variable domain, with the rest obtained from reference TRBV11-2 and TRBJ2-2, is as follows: EAGVAQSPRYKIIEKRQSVAFWCNPISGHATLYWYQQILGQGPKLLIQFQNNGVVDDSQLPKDRFSAERLKGVDSTLKIQPAKLEDSAVYLCASSLVSVTGELFFGEGSRLTVL.

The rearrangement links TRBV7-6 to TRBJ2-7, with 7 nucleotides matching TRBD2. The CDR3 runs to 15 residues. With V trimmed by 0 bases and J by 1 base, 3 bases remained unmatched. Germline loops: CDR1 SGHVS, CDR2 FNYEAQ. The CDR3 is CASSLARGWSYEQYF. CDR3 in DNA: TGTGCCAGCAGCTTAGCGCGGGGGTGGTCCTACGAGCAGTACTTC.

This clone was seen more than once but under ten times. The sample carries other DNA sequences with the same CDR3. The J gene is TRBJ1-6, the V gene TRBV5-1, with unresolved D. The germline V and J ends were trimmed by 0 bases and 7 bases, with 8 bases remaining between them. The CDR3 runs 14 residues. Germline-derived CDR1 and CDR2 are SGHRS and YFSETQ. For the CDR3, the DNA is TGCGCCAGCAGCTTGGATCCGGGGAATTCACCCCTCCACTTT. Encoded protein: CASSLDPGNSPLHF.

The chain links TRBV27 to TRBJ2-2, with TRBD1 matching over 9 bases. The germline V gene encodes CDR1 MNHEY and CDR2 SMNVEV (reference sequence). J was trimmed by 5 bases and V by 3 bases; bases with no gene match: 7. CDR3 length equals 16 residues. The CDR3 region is CASSFRDRVLTGELFF. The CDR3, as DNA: TGTGCCAGCAGTTTCCGGGACAGGGTTTTAACCGGGGAGCTGTTTTTT.

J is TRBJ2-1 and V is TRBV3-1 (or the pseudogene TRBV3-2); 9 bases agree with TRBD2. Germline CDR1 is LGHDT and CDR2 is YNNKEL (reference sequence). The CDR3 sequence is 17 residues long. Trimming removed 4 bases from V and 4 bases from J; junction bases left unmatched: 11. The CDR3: CASSPPSLLAGYNEQFF. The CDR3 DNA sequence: TGTGCCAGCAGCCCACCTTCGTTGCTAGCGGGATACAATGAGCAGTTCTTC.

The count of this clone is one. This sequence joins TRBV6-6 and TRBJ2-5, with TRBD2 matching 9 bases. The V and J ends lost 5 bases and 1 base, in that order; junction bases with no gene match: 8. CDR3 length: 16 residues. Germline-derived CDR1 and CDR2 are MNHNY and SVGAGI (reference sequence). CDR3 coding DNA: TGTGCCAGCAGTACACCACAAGCGGGGGGCCAAGAGACCCAGTACTTC. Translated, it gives CASSTPQAGGQETQYF.